The 32 T cell receptor beta chains below were found in one sample sequenced in a study of technical replicates of blood from a handful of donors. TCRdb's copy holds only in-frame clones and misses some; the assay was immunoSEQ multiplex PCR. The data contain more than 65,000 clones, roughly 92% of them singletons. The sequenced sample was T cells isolated from PBMCs. These receptor sequences come from a human donor in good health.

The chain has TRBV7-3 and TRBJ2-1; maybe TRBD2 (5 bases). Germline V lookup: CDR1 SGHTA, CDR2 FQGTGA. V lost 5 bases, J lost 5 bases, and 13 bases lay in between. The CDR3 sequence is 14 residues long. The CDR3 DNA is TGTGCCAGCAGCCCGGACTCGCTGGACAATGAGCAGTTCTTC. This translates into CASSPDSLDNEQFF.

The rearrangement joins TRBV5-5 to TRBJ1-2, with 9 bases identical to TRBD1. This CDR3 comprises 13 residues. CDR1 is SGHKS and CDR2 is YYEKEE in the germline V gene (reference sequence). V gave up 4 bases and J gave up 8 bases; unmatched junction bases: 6. Written as DNA, the CDR3 is TGTGCCAGCAGCGGGGACAGGGCTGTCGGCTACACCTTC. Translating gives CASSGDRAVGYTF.

A few counts support this clone. J is TRBJ1-1 and V is TRBV30, with D perhaps TRBD1 (6 bases). This CDR3 region has 12 residues. Trimming pared 7 bases from V and 8 bases from J, leaving 17 bases between. Germline-derived CDR1 and CDR2 are GTSNPN and SVGIG (reference sequence). As DNA, the CDR3 is TGTGCCTCCATAATTGACAGGACAGAAGCTTTCTTT. This codes for CASIIDRTEAFF. Based on the CDR3 plus reference TRBV30 and TRBJ1-1, the full variable domain is SQTIHQWPATLVQPVGSPLSLECTVEGTSNPNLYWYRQAAGRGLQLLFYSVGIGQISSEVPQNLSASRPQDRQFILSSKKLLLSDSGFYLCASIIDRTEAFFGQGTRLTVV.

This clone was detected once. The CDR3: CASSPGGQYYEQYF. The DNA of the CDR3 is TGTGCCAGTAGTCCGGGAGGTCAATACTACGAGCAGTACTTC. The genes are TRBV19 and TRBJ2-7; 7 bases agree with TRBD2. V trimming: 5 bases; J trimming: 3 bases; junction bases outside the gene matches: 7. CDR1 is LNHDA, CDR2 SQIVND, per germline (reference sequence). The CDR3 sequence is 14 residues long.

The rearrangement links TRBV6-1 to TRBJ2-1; TRBD2 aligns across 10 bases. The CDR3 has 14 amino acids. V was pared by 6 bases and J by 10 bases, with 9 bases of the junction left unmatched. CDR1 and CDR2 from the germline V gene are MNHNS and SASEGT. The CDR3 DNA sequence: TGTGCCAGCAGAGCTAGCGGGAGCCTGGGGGAGCAGTTCTTC. Residues: CASRASGSLGEQFF.

V gene TRBV6-6 combines with J gene TRBJ2-1; TRBD1 might be the D (6 bases). The germline V and J ends were trimmed by 3 bases and 10 bases, with 19 bases remaining between them. The CDR3 sequence is 15 residues long. The V gene's germline CDR1 is MNHNY and CDR2 SVGAGI (reference sequence). This CDR3 reads CASSYLQGPTWEQFF. CDR3 bases: TGTGCCAGCAGTTATTTACAGGGCCCTACCTGGGAGCAGTTCTTC.

This clone was found once. The chain uses TRBV28 and TRBJ2-7; weak D call: TRBD2 (5 bases). The CDR3 is 13 amino acids. V was cut by 10 bases and J by 5 bases, with 18 bases left in between. Germline loops: CDR1 MDHEN, CDR2 SYDVKM. CDR3 nucleotide sequence: TGTGCCACCACGGGATCCACCTTTGACGAGCAGTACTTC. Protein: CATTGSTFDEQYF.

The gene calls are TRBV19 and TRBJ1-5; tentatively, D is TRBD1 (5 bases). V shed 2 bases and J shed 4 bases, with 18 bases lying between them. Looked up from germline, CDR1 is LNHDA and CDR2 is SQIVND (reference sequence). This CDR3 comprises 17 residues. CDR3 sequence (DNA): TGTGCCAGTAGTATACCTCGGGGGGATTTTTTTAATCAGCCCCAGCATTTT. Encoded protein: CASSIPRGDFFNQPQHF.

The chain employs TRBV15 and TRBJ2-1; possibly TRBD1 for D (5 bases). V was shortened by 1 base and J by 9 bases, with 16 bases between the two germline ends. Germline V lookup: CDR1 LNHNV, CDR2 YYDKDF (reference sequence). The CDR3 has 15 residues. The CDR3 here is CATSRVKGLRSEQFF. The DNA for the CDR3 is TGTGCCACCAGCAGAGTCAAGGGGCTACGCAGTGAGCAGTTCTTC.

The V gene is TRBV9, the J gene TRBJ1-2; 11 bases agree with TRBD1. Germline CDR1 is SGDLS and CDR2 is YYNGEE. The CDR3 has 15 residues. The V gene end was trimmed by 3 bases and the J gene end by 8 bases; junction bases not matched to a gene: 9. The CDR3 here is CASSALSDRGHGYTF. CDR3 DNA: TGTGCCAGCAGCGCCTTATCGGACAGGGGGCACGGCTACACCTTC.

The genes are TRBV30 and TRBJ1-1; 7 nucleotides line up with TRBD1. With 6 bases clipped from V and 5 bases from J, the junction kept 9 bases outside the gene matches. Germline V gives CDR1 GTSNPN, CDR2 SVGIG (reference sequence). The CDR3 runs 13 residues. The CDR3 DNA reads TGTGCCTGTACGTGGGACAGTTTTACTGAAGCTTTCTTT. This gives the protein CACTWDSFTEAFF.

This clone was counted once. The gene calls are TRBV9 and TRBJ2-1; a weak D match, TRBD2 (6 bases). Trimming removed 0 bases at V and 3 bases at J, with 16 bases between. The CDR3 has 17 residues. Germline CDR1 SGDLS, CDR2 YYNGEE. CDR3 bases: TGTGCCAGCAGCGTAGAGTTTTCGAGGGAGGTCTACAATGAGCAGTTCTTC. Amino acids: CASSVEFSREVYNEQFF.

The rearrangement uses TRBV2 and TRBJ1-4; D remains unclear. The CDR3 covers 15 residues. With 4 bases removed from V and 2 bases from J, the gap between germline ends came to 11 bases. The germline V gene encodes CDR1 SNHLY and CDR2 FYNNEI. The CDR3 spells CASSGQVSTNEKLFF. The CDR3 DNA reads TGTGCCAGCAGTGGGCAGGTTTCGACTAATGAAAAACTGTTTTTT.

This clone has only one observation. This chain connects TRBV10-1 to TRBJ1-2, with 8 bases fitting TRBD1. The CDR3 extends over 13 amino acids. Germline V gene data show CDR1 as WNHNN and CDR2 as SYGVQD (reference sequence). The trim removed 2 bases at V and 6 bases at J, leaving 2 bases unmatched. CDR3 bases: TGCGCCAGCAGTGAGGGACAGGGAGATGGCTACACCTTC. The encoded protein is CASSEGQGDGYTF.

This sequence joins TRBV4-1 and TRBJ2-3, with a weak D call TRBD2 (6 bases). V dropped 7 bases and J dropped 0 bases, with 14 bases sitting between them. The CDR3 length is 15 residues. The germline CDR1 and CDR2 sequences are MGHRA and YSYEKL. The CDR3 protein is CASNLRDFSTDTQYF. CDR3 DNA: TGCGCCAGCAATCTCCGGGACTTCAGCACAGATACGCAGTATTTT.

The chain recombines TRBV25-1 with TRBJ2-5, with D maybe TRBD1 (5 bases). The CDR3 has 14 amino acids. The V end lost 5 bases, the J end lost 0 bases, and 10 bases lay between the germline ends. The germline gives CDR1 MGHDK, CDR2 SYGVNS. The CDR3 loop is CASSRPRDQETQYF. As DNA, the CDR3 is TGTGCCAGCAGTCGTCCCAGGGACCAAGAGACCCAGTACTTC.

This chain links TRBV19 with TRBJ1-3, with 9 bases fitting TRBD1. The junction had 12 bases not matched to a gene; V was cut back by 8 bases and J by 4 bases. Germline lookup yields CDR1 LNHDA and CDR2 SQIVND (reference sequence). CDR3 size: 16 residues. CDR3 nucleotides: TGTGCCAGTTCGAGCTTTAGGACAGGGGAGGGAAACACCATATATTTT. Its protein product is CASSSFRTGEGNTIYF. Full variable domain (rest looked up from reference TRBV19 and TRBJ1-3): DGGITQSPKYLFRKEGQNVTLSCEQNLNHDAMYWYRQDPGQGLRLIYYSQIVNDFQKGDIAEGYSVSREKKESFPLTVTSAQKNPTAFYLCASSSFRTGEGNTIYFGEGSWLTVV.

The chain uses TRBV18 and TRBJ2-7, with 13 nucleotides matching TRBD2. CDR3 length equals 16 residues. J gave up 2 bases and V 4 bases, and 5 bases lay outside the gene matches. Germline assignment: CDR1 KGHSH and CDR2 LQKENI. The CDR3 DNA reads TGTGCCAGCTCACTTTTTACTAGCGGGAGGGCCTACGAGCAGTACTTC. Protein product: CASSLFTSGRAYEQYF.

This clone was counted a single time. This chain joins TRBV6-5 and TRBJ1-4; TRBD1 aligns across 7 bases. V was pared by 6 bases and J by 5 bases, with 6 bases of the junction left unmatched. The CDR3 runs to 14 residues. Germline lookup yields CDR1 MNHEY and CDR2 SVGAGI. In DNA form, the CDR3 reads TGTGCCAGCAGGTCCGGGACAGAAAATGAAAAACTGTTTTTT. Amino acid sequence: CASRSGTENEKLFF.

This chain connects TRBV27 to TRBJ2-7, with 12 bases identical to TRBD2. The CDR3 is made up of 19 amino acids. Trimming removed 4 bases from V and 0 bases from J; junction bases left unmatched: 13. Germline-derived CDR1 and CDR2 are MNHEY and SMNVEV (reference sequence). As DNA, the CDR3 is TGTGCCAGCAGTTCGATTTCAACTCTAGCGGGAGGGAACTCCTACGAGCAGTACTTC. Translated, it gives CASSSISTLAGGNSYEQYF.

The rearrangement uses TRBV13 and TRBJ1-2; 7 bases match TRBD1. This CDR3 comprises 13 residues. V was pared by 5 bases and J by 3 bases, with 3 bases of the junction left unmatched. In germline, CDR1 is PRHDT, CDR2 FYEKMQ (reference sequence). CDR3 sequence reads: CASSHRGYYGYTF. The DNA for the CDR3 is TGTGCCAGCAGCCACAGGGGTTACTATGGCTACACCTTC.

The genes are TRBV28 and TRBJ2-2, with 7 bases lining up with TRBD1. Germline assignment: CDR1 MDHEN and CDR2 SYDVKM. The V gene end was trimmed by 5 bases and the J gene end by 8 bases; junction bases not matched to a gene: 11. The CDR3 has 15 residues. CDR3 amino acids: CASSLGQVRSGELFF. In DNA form, the CDR3 reads TGTGCCAGCAGTCTCGGACAGGTCAGATCTGGGGAGCTGTTTTTT.

The V call is TRBV7-9, the J call TRBJ1-2; perhaps TRBD1 as D (5 bases). Between the trimmed V and J ends, which lost 1 base and 7 bases, there was a span of 10 bases. Germline V CDR1 and CDR2: SEHNR, FQNEAQ (reference sequence). There are 13 residues in the CDR3. This chain's CDR3 is CASSLVRDSGYTF. CDR3 in DNA: TGTGCCAGCAGCTTAGTCAGGGATAGTGGCTACACCTTC.

CDR3 bases: TGTGCCAGCAGCTTACAGAGGGTAGGGCAAGAGACCCAGTACTTC. This gives the protein CASSLQRVGQETQYF. The J gene is TRBJ2-5, the V gene TRBV7-2, with D possibly being TRBD2 (5 bases). Germline CDR1 reads SGHTA; CDR2 reads FQGNSA. Trimming stripped 2 bases from V and 2 bases from J, with 12 bases between. The CDR3 covers 15 residues.

The chain recombines TRBV7-2 with TRBJ2-1; weak D call: TRBD2 (6 bases). Germline CDR1 and CDR2: SGHTA and FQGNSA. V lost 0 bases and J lost 3, with 6 bases in between. The CDR3 consists of 14 residues. The CDR3, as DNA: TGTGCCAGCAGCTTAGCCGGGGGCTACAATGAGCAGTTCTTC. Amino acid sequence: CASSLAGGYNEQFF.

This chain links TRBV6-5 with TRBJ1-2, with 11 bases aligning to TRBD1. CDR1 is MNHEY and CDR2 is SVGAGI in the germline V gene. This CDR3 comprises 14 residues. Unmatched junction bases numbered 2, after V lost 2 bases and J lost 6 bases. DNA for the CDR3: TGTGCCAGCAGTTACGGGGGACAGGGGGATGGCTACACCTTC. Encoded protein: CASSYGGQGDGYTF.

The chain links TRBV29-1 to TRBJ2-3; perhaps TRBD1 as D (6 bases). This CDR3 comprises 13 residues. Trimming left V 1 base short and J 4 bases short, with 9 bases between. Germline lookup yields CDR1 SQVTM and CDR2 ANQGSEA. CDR3 DNA sequence: TGCAGCGTTGAAGGACAGGCGCCAGATACGCAGTATTTT. It encodes CSVEGQAPDTQYF.

This clone was observed once. The V and J genes are TRBV27 and TRBJ2-7; TRBD2 matches 9 bases. Looked up from germline, CDR1 is MNHEY and CDR2 is SMNVEV (reference sequence). The CDR3 is 14 amino acids. Losses at the gene ends were 1 base for V and 7 bases for J; bases not matched to a gene: 5. CDR3 sequence (DNA): TGTGCCAGCAGTTTATTAGCGGGAGCTCGAGAGCAGTACTTC. It codes for CASSLLAGAREQYF.

V and J are TRBV29-1 and TRBJ1-1, with D possibly matching TRBD1 (6 bases). CDR1 is SQVTM and CDR2 is ANQGSEA in the germline V gene. This CDR3 region has 13 residues. Trimming took off 6 bases at V and 1 base at J, with 12 bases between the two ends. CDR3 DNA: TGCAGCGTCATTCCGGGACAGAACACTGAAGCTTTCTTT. Its translation is CSVIPGQNTEAFF.

This clone was counted once. The J gene is TRBJ1-2, the V gene TRBV9; tentative D call: TRBD1 (6 bases). The CDR3 loop spans 14 amino acids. Germline V gives CDR1 SGDLS, CDR2 YYNGEE. V was cut by 3 bases and J by 9 bases, with 18 bases left in between. CDR3 amino acids: CASSGPGHLLRYTF. CDR3 DNA sequence: TGTGCCAGCAGCGGGCCGGGACACCTATTGCGCTACACCTTC. Filled out from reference TRBV9 and TRBJ1-2, the complete variable domain reads DSGVTQTPKHLITATGQRVTLRCSPRSGDLSVYWYQQSLDQGLQFLIQYYNGEERAKGNILERFSAQQFPDLHSELNLSSLELGDSALYFCASSGPGHLLRYTFGSGTRLTVV.

The chain uses TRBV5-1 and TRBJ2-1; D is unclear. Trimming cost V 0 bases and J 0 bases, with 4 bases left between them. In germline, CDR1 is SGHRS, CDR2 YFSETQ. The CDR3 is made up of 14 amino acids. The CDR3, as DNA: TGCGCCAGCAGCTTGGACAACTCCTACAATGAGCAGTTCTTC. It translates to CASSLDNSYNEQFF.

V is TRBV5-1 and J is TRBJ2-2; no definite D call. CDR3 length: 16 residues. Trimming pared 4 bases from V and 6 bases from J, leaving 19 bases between. The V gene's germline CDR1 is SGHRS and CDR2 YFSETQ. The CDR3 bases are TGCGCCAGCAGCCAGACGTTGGGCCTTAATGCCGGGGAGCTGTTTTTT. Protein: CASSQTLGLNAGELFF.